This T cell receptor beta chain was profiled in a study of blood T cell repertoires in COVID-19. The repertoire was sequenced with immunoSEQ multiplex PCR; TCRdb's copy has only in-frame clones and lacks some. The repertoire holds over 200,000 clones, with 75% to 90% as singletons. The CDR3 is 13 residues long. Trimming removed 7 bases from V and 5 bases from J; junction bases left unmatched: 9. Germline CDR1 reads SQVTM; CDR2 reads ANQGSEA. This sequence joins TRBV29-1 and TRBJ1-2, with 8 bases aligning to TRBD1. The source is a woman between 45 and 60 years old who had recovered from COVID-19. The sample taken for sequencing was PBMCs or T cells enriched from blood (not recorded which). The chain's CDR3 is CSAQDRALYGYTF. Written as DNA, the CDR3 is TGCAGCGCCCAGGACAGGGCCTTGTATGGCTACACCTTC.